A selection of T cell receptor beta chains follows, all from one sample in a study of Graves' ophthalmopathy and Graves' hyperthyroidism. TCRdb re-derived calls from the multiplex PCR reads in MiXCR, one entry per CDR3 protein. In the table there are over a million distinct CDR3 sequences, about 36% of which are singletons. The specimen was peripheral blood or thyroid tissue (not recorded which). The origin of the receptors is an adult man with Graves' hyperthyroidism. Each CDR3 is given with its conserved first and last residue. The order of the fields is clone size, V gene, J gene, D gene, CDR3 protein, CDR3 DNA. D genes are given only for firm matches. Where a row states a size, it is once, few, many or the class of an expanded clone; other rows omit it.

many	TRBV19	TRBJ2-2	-	CASSPTLIGELFF	TGTGCCAGTAGTCCAACGTTGATCGGGGAGCTGTTTTTT
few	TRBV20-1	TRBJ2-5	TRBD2	CSKASGSLETQYF	TGCAGCAAAGCTAGCGGGAGCTTGGAGACCCAGTACTTC
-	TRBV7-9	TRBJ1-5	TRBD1	CASSLKGAVQPQHF	TGTGCCAGCAGTTTAAAGGGGGCGGTTCAGCCCCAGCATTTT
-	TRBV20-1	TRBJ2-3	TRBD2	CSAIGLAGSSTDTQYF	TGCAGTGCTATCGGACTAGCGGGTTCGAGCACAGATACGCAGTATTTT
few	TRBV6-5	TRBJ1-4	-	CASRPSGGSNEKLFF	TGTGCCAGCAGACCCTCCGGGGGGTCTAATGAAAAACTGTTTTTT
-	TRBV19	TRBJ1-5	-	CASTYLNQPQHF	TGTGCCAGTACCTATCTCAATCAGCCCCAGCATTTT
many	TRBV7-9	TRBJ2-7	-	CASSSGGAAYEQYF	TGTGCCAGCAGCTCTGGGGGGGCGGCCTACGAGCAGTACTTC
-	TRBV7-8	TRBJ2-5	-	CASGPSGGGAETQYF	TGTGCCAGTGGCCCCTCAGGGGGAGGGGCAGAGACCCAGTACTTC
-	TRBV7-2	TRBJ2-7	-	CASSLEKLYEQYF	TGTGCCAGCAGCTTAGAGAAACTCTACGAGCAGTACTTC
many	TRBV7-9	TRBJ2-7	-	CASSLEAGSSYEQYF	TGTGCCAGCAGTCTAGAGGCCGGATCTTCCTACGAGCAGTACTTC
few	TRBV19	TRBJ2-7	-	CASTSGQTTYEQYF	-
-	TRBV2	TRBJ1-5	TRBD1	CASSGQLYQPQHF	TGTGCCAGCTCGGGACAGCTCTATCAGCCCCAGCATTTT
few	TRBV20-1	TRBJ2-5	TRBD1	CSVRGGQGQETQYF	TGCAGTGTCAGGGGTGGACAGGGTCAAGAGACCCAGTACTTC